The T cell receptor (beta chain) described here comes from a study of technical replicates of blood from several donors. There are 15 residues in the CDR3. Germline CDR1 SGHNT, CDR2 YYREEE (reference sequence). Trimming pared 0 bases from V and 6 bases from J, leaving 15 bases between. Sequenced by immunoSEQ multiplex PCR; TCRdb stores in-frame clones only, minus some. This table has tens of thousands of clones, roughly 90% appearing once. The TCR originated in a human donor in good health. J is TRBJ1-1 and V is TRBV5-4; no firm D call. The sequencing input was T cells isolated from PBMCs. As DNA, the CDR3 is TGTGCCAGCAGCTTGGATGCTGGGCCCTGGGCTGAAGCTTTCTTT. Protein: CASSLDAGPWAEAFF.